The 27 T cell receptor beta chains given below trace back to one sample, sequenced in a study of human T cells and chemical hapten exposure. TCRdb reanalysed the RACE reads using MiXCR and keeps one entry per CDR3 protein. Of around 300,000 distinct CDR3 sequences listed, approximately 6.3% are singletons. Time point indicated: patch test 1, 2 weeks after DPC sensitization. The treatment here: therapeutic diphenylcyclopropenone sensitization with weekly scalp DPC. Sequencing was performed on whole blood, taken in connection with sensitization to the hapten diphenylcyclopropenone (DPC). The receptors were gathered from a woman younger than 35 with alopecia areata. Some clones in this sample may be carry-over from other donors' samples.

This clonotype was counted only a few times. This rearrangement joins TRBV12-3 or TRBV12-4 to TRBJ1-6, with D possibly TRBD1 on 5 matching bases. The CDR3 runs 12 residues. The V and J ends lost 5 bases and 10 bases respectively, with 9 bases between them. In DNA, the CDR3 is TGTGCCAGCAGTATGGGGCCATCACCCCTCCACTTT. Protein product: CASSMGPSPLHF.

This clonotype was seen a few times. The chain employs TRBV5-1 and TRBJ1-1; TRBD1 matches at 7 bases. The CDR3 length is 16 residues. The trim removed 4 bases at V and 5 bases at J, leaving 14 bases unmatched. Germline V gene data show CDR1 as SGHRS and CDR2 as YFSETQ. The CDR3 spells CASSLWGIGGTTEAFF. The CDR3 DNA reads as TGCGCCAGCAGCCTATGGGGCATAGGGGGCACAACTGAAGCTTTCTTT.

The gene calls are TRBV20-1 and TRBJ1-4; D perhaps matches TRBD1 (6 bases). CDR1 and CDR2 (germline): DFQATT, SNEGSKA (reference sequence). This CDR3 has 15 amino acids. V lost 0 bases and J 2 bases, leaving 10 bases between the germline ends. In nucleotides, the CDR3 is TGCAGTGCTAGAGATCGGGGGGGCACTAATGAAAAACTGTTTTTT. It is translated as CSARDRGGTNEKLFF.

This clonotype appeared many times. The chain combines TRBV20-1 with TRBJ2-3; D gene unclear. V was cut by 2 bases and J by 2 bases, with 17 bases left in between. The CDR3 is made up of 16 amino acids. CDR1 and CDR2 from the germline V gene are DFQATT and SNEGSKA (reference sequence). CDR3 amino acids: CSARPVTGTPTDTQYF. The CDR3 DNA reads TGCAGTGCTAGACCCGTGACGGGTACCCCCACAGATACGCAGTATTTT.

This clonotype was seen only a few times. The chain joins TRBV29-1 to TRBJ2-2; no reliable D call. With 5 bases removed from V and 5 bases from J, the gap between germline ends came to 3 bases. From germline, CDR1 is SQVTM and CDR2 ANQGSEA. This CDR3 comprises 10 residues. The CDR3 DNA reads as TGCAGCGTTCAGACCGGGGAGCTGTTTTTT. It specifies CSVQTGELFF.

The V call is TRBV7-2, the J call TRBJ2-1; 10 bases line up with TRBD2. This CDR3 has 16 amino acids. Germline CDR1 SGHTA, CDR2 FQGNSA. After removal of 1 base from V and 8 bases from J, the junction contained 8 bases not matched to a gene. The CDR3, as DNA: TGTGCCAGCAGCTTAGAGGTTACTAGCGGGGCATATGAGCAGTTCTTC. Its protein product is CASSLEVTSGAYEQFF.

This clonotype was recorded many times. This chain uses TRBV4-3 with TRBJ1-1; D perhaps matches TRBD1 (5 bases). Germline V lookup: CDR1 LGHNA, CDR2 YSLEER. CDR3 length equals 15 residues. The V end was cut by 1 base, the J end by 0 bases, with 9 bases between. CDR3 region: CASSQGTGMNTEAFF. CDR3 in DNA: TGCGCCAGCAGCCAAGGTACAGGAATGAACACTGAAGCTTTCTTT.

This clonotype was seen many times. This chain links TRBV4-3 with TRBJ2-5; TRBD2 matches 9 bases. The CDR3 covers 16 residues. Germline CDR1 reads LGHNA; CDR2 reads YSLEER. J gave up 5 bases and V 0 bases, and 7 bases lay outside the gene matches. The CDR3 protein is CASSQDQASGAETQYF. CDR3 sequence (DNA): TGCGCCAGCAGCCAAGATCAGGCTAGCGGGGCGGAGACCCAGTACTTC.

This clonotype was found many times. The chain employs TRBV10-3 and TRBJ2-5, with D possibly being TRBD1 (5 bases). Trimming cost V 6 bases and J 5 bases, with 13 bases left between them. The germline V gene encodes CDR1 ENHRY and CDR2 SYGVKD. This CDR3 is 13 amino acids long. The CDR3 sequence: CAIRNQGKETQYF. In nucleotides, the CDR3 is TGTGCCATCAGAAATCAGGGAAAGGAGACCCAGTACTTC.

The rearrangement uses TRBV6-5 and TRBJ1-5, with 10 bases lining up with TRBD1. J lost 7 bases, V lost 5 bases, and 5 bases had no gene match. The length of the CDR3 is 14 residues. The germline CDR1 and CDR2 sequences are MNHEY and SVGAGI. CDR3 amino acids: CASSRGQGEQPQHF. DNA of the CDR3: TGTGCCAGCAGTCGCGGACAGGGGGAACAGCCCCAGCATTTT.

This clonotype was seen many times. In DNA form, the CDR3 reads TGCGCCAGCAGCCAAGCGGGACTAGCGGGGGGGCCGCCGTTCTTC. Protein sequence: CASSQAGLAGGPPFF. The rearrangement joins TRBV4-1 to TRBJ2-1; 16 bases line up with TRBD2. The germline gives CDR1 MGHRA, CDR2 YSYEKL. The CDR3 consists of 15 residues. J lost 15 bases, V lost 1 base, and 6 bases had no gene match.

The chain combines TRBV12-3 or TRBV12-4 with TRBJ2-6, with a tentative D call TRBD1 (7 bases). V shed 5 bases and J shed 8 bases, with 10 bases lying between them. There are 13 residues in the CDR3. DNA for the CDR3: TGTGCCAGCAGTCCAGGGGGGACCAACGTCCTGACTTTC. It specifies CASSPGGTNVLTF.

This clonotype has a count of ten or more. The chain carries TRBV29-1 and TRBJ2-1; D remains ambiguous. CDR1 is SQVTM and CDR2 is ANQGSEA in the germline V gene. The CDR3 totals 14 residues. Trimming took 0 bases from V and 7 from J, leaving 13 bases between them. The CDR3 DNA reads TGCAGCGTTGAAGATCCTGATGTGAGGAATGAGCAGTTCTTC. This gives the protein CSVEDPDVRNEQFF.

CDR3: CASRGPGASGAYEQYF. The DNA for the CDR3 is TGTGCCAGCAGGGGACCGGGAGCTAGCGGGGCCTACGAGCAGTACTTC. The gene calls are TRBV2 and TRBJ2-7; the match to TRBD2 covers 9 bases. J was trimmed by 2 bases and V by 6 bases; bases with no gene match: 11. The CDR3 runs 16 residues. The germline V gene has CDR1 SNHLY and CDR2 FYNNEI.

This clonotype showed up just a few times. This sequence joins TRBV4-2 and TRBJ1-2; the match to TRBD1 covers 9 bases. J lost 0 bases, V lost 2 bases, and 7 bases had no gene match. CDR3 length: 17 amino acids. Germline V gene data show CDR1 as LGHNA and CDR2 as YNFKEQ. Here the CDR3 reads CASSQMGTGQTNYGYTF. CDR3 DNA: TGTGCCAGCAGCCAAATGGGGACAGGGCAAACTAACTATGGCTACACCTTC.

CDR3 amino acids: CASRQQTAEAFF. DNA for the CDR3: TGTGCCAGCAGGCAGCAGACGGCTGAAGCTTTCTTT. The rearrangement uses TRBV12-3 or TRBV12-4 and TRBJ1-1; no clear D. The V gene lost 6 bases and the J gene lost 6 bases, with 11 bases spanning the gap. CDR3 length: 12 residues.

J is TRBJ1-3 and V is TRBV21-1. TRBV21-1 is reported as a pseudogene. The CDR3 runs 18 residues. The CDR3 sequence is CASSKVKRDPHKFYTIYF. Here the CDR3 DNA reads TGTGCCAGCAGCAAAGTGAAAAGGGATCCCCACAAATTTTACACCATATATTTT.

This clonotype was detected a few times. Here the CDR3 reads CAISEPLQGVGGYTF. The DNA of the CDR3 is TGTGCCATCAGTGAGCCCCTACAGGGGGTAGGTGGCTACACCTTC. The chain joins TRBV10-3 to TRBJ1-2, with 8 bases that match TRBD1. This CDR3 spans 15 amino acids. The V and J ends lost 2 bases and 7 bases, in that order; junction bases with no gene match: 9. Germline V gene lookup returns CDR1 ENHRY and CDR2 SYGVKD.

This clonotype was counted at least ten times. The rearrangement joins TRBV7-3 to TRBJ1-6; D unclear. CDR1 SGHTA and CDR2 FQGTGA come from the germline V gene. The CDR3 is 16 amino acids. The V end was cut by 4 bases, the J end by 9 bases, with 19 bases between. The CDR3 sequence: CASSSEAWAPGSPLHF. The CDR3 DNA is TGTGCCAGCAGCTCCGAGGCGTGGGCGCCGGGTTCACCCCTCCACTTT.

In its sample, this clonotype was seen a few times. The chain employs TRBV4-3 and TRBJ1-1; D is possibly TRBD1 (6 bases). Trimming shortened V by 2 bases and J by 4 bases, and 14 bases separated the two germline ends. CDR3 length equals 15 residues. Germline CDR1 is LGHNA and CDR2 is YSLEER. The CDR3 reads CASSQQVGGGTEAFF. The CDR3, as DNA: TGCGCCAGCAGCCAACAGGTAGGAGGGGGCACTGAAGCTTTCTTT.

This clonotype was seen only a few times. The chain links TRBV12-3 or TRBV12-4 to TRBJ1-2, with D possibly being TRBD1 (5 bases). V was pared by 3 bases and J by 7 bases, with 12 bases between. The CDR3 is 13 amino acids. The CDR3 loop is CASSFQGVGGYTF. DNA of the CDR3: TGTGCCAGCAGTTTCCAGGGTGTCGGTGGCTACACCTTC.

This clonotype was counted many times. The chain carries TRBV20-1 and TRBJ2-1, with 14 positions matching TRBD2. The germline V gene has CDR1 DFQATT and CDR2 SNEGSKA (reference sequence). Trimming cost V 5 bases and J 5 bases; bases outside gene matches: 2. The CDR3 is made up of 14 amino acids. This CDR3 is CSAPGLAGDNEQFF. For the CDR3, the DNA is TGCAGTGCTCCGGGACTAGCGGGGGACAATGAGCAGTTCTTC.

This clonotype was counted ten times or more. The genes are TRBV11-2 and TRBJ1-1, with a weak D call TRBD1 (5 bases). The CDR3 is 17 amino acids. Trimming left V 4 bases short and J 3 bases short, with 21 bases between. Germline loops: CDR1 SGHAT, CDR2 FQNNGV. CDR3 nucleotide sequence: TGTGCCAGCAGCTCACACCCCCGGGGCGGCGGGGACACTGAAGCTTTCTTT. Residues: CASSSHPRGGGDTEAFF.

The chain combines TRBV18 with TRBJ1-1, with 7 bases identical to TRBD1. The germline gives CDR1 KGHSH, CDR2 LQKENI. The CDR3 extends over 12 amino acids. The ends lost 1 base at V and 8 bases at J; junction bases unmatched: 1. CDR3 in amino acids: CASSPQQGEAFF. Written as DNA, the CDR3 is TGTGCCAGCTCACCACAACAGGGGGAAGCTTTCTTT.

This clonotype was counted only a few times. The V call is TRBV5-1, the J call TRBJ2-5; 7 bases match TRBD1. Germline loops: CDR1 SGHRS, CDR2 YFSETQ. This CDR3 comprises 15 residues. The J segment lost 2 bases and the V segment lost 4 bases, leaving 8 bases of the junction unmatched. The CDR3 is CASSAYRGQQETQYF. Written as DNA, the CDR3 is TGCGCCAGCAGCGCCTACAGGGGCCAGCAAGAGACCCAGTACTTC.

V is TRBV20-1 and J is TRBJ2-7, with a tentative D call TRBD1 (6 bases). The CDR3 spans 13 residues. The germline V gene has CDR1 DFQATT and CDR2 SNEGSKA (reference sequence). Trimming stripped 6 bases from V and 3 bases from J, with 15 bases between. The CDR3 loop reads CSATRQEYYEQYF. CDR3 coding DNA: TGCAGTGCCACAAGACAGGAATACTACGAGCAGTACTTC.

The J gene is TRBJ2-7, the V gene TRBV2; 8 bases line up with TRBD1. The junction had 7 bases not matched to a gene; V was cut back by 4 bases and J by 5 bases. CDR3 length: 14 residues. Germline V lookup: CDR1 SNHLY, CDR2 FYNNEI. CDR3 in DNA: TGTGCCAGCAGTGTAGACAGGGGATATAACGAGCAGTACTTC. Residues: CASSVDRGYNEQYF.